These T cell receptor beta chains were read from a single sample in a study of blood T cell repertoires in COVID-19. Sequencing used immunoSEQ multiplex PCR; TCRdb keeps in-frame clones, though not all of them. This table has roughly 130,000 clones, 82% appearing once. Source material: peripheral blood. The receptors shown here come from an older woman with acute or convalescent COVID-19. Both conserved end residues are part of each CDR3. D genes are given only for firm matches. The size entry is marked missing in some rows and otherwise reads once, few, many or a size class.

NA,NA,TRBJ1-1,TRBV11-3,CASAWGGTEAFF,TGTGCCAGCGCCTGGGGGGGCACTGAAGCTTTCTTT
NA,NA,TRBJ1-1,TRBV6-2/TRBV6-3,CASSFRVGVASAFF,TGTGCCAGCAGTTTTCGGGTAGGGGTAGCCTCTGCTTTCTTT
NA,NA,TRBJ2-3,TRBV5-1,CASSLGSGVDTQYF,TGCGCCAGCAGCTTGGGCTCGGGTGTGGATACGCAGTATTTT
TRBD1,NA,TRBJ1-4,TRBV2,CASSDRAGGSTNEKLFF,TGTGCCAGCAGTGATCGGGCAGGGGGCTCAACTAATGAAAAACTGTTTTTT
NA,NA,TRBJ1-1,TRBV5-6,CASSLRQTNTEAFF,TGTGCCAGCAGCTTGCGACAAACGAACACTGAAGCTTTCTTT
TRBD2,NA,TRBJ2-3,TRBV30,CAWSVTSGGAGTQYF,TGTGCCTGGAGTGTAACCAGCGGGGGGGCCGGTACGCAGTATTTT
NA,NA,TRBJ2-6,TRBV3-1/TRBV3-2,CASTTPGANVLTF,TGTGCCAGCACCACTCCTGGGGCCAACGTCCTGACTTTC
TRBD1,few,TRBJ1-6,TRBV18,CASSPGQGYSPLHF,TGTGCCAGCTCACCGGGACAGGGATATTCACCCCTCCACTTT
NA,NA,TRBJ2-3,TRBV7-2,CASSPQQGYTDTQYF,TGTGCCAGCAGCCCCCAACAGGGTTACACAGATACGCAGTATTTT
TRBD1,NA,TRBJ2-7,TRBV7-3,CASRETGTGAYEQYF,TGTGCCAGCAGAGAAACCGGGACAGGAGCCTACGAGCAGTACTTC
NA,few,TRBJ1-5,TRBV30,CAWRPDSNQPQHF,TGTGCCTGGAGGCCAGACAGTAATCAGCCCCAGCATTTT
TRBD1,NA,TRBJ2-7,TRBV6-5,CASSQDRGREQYF,TGTGCCAGCAGCCAGGACAGGGGTCGCGAGCAGTACTTC
NA,NA,TRBJ2-7,TRBV13,CASSYRGGPYEQYF,TGTGCCAGCAGCTACAGGGGGGGCCCCTACGAGCAGTACTTC
TRBD2,NA,TRBJ2-2,TRBV4-3,CASSLNFGLAGNTGELFF,TGCGCCAGCAGCCTCAATTTTGGACTAGCGGGGAACACCGGGGAGCTGTTTTTT
NA,NA,TRBJ1-2,TRBV12-3/TRBV12-4,CASSLDTSYGYTF,TGTGCCAGCAGTTTAGACACCTCCTATGGCTACACCTTC
TRBD1,NA,TRBJ1-2,TRBV27,CASSLSPGTGGYTF,TGTGCCAGCAGTTTATCACCCGGGACAGGTGGCTACACCTTC